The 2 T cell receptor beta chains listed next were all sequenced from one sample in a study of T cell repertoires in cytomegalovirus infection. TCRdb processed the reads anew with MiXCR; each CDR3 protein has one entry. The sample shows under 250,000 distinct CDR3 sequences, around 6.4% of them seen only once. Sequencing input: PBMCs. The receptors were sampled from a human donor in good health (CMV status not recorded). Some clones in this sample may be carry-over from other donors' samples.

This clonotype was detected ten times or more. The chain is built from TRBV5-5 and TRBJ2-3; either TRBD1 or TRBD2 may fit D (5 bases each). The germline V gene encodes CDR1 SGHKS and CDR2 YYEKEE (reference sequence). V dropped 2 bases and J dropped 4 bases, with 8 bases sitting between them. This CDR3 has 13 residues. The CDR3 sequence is CASSFRGADTQYF. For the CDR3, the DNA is TGTGCCAGCAGCTTTAGAGGGGCAGATACGCAGTATTTT.

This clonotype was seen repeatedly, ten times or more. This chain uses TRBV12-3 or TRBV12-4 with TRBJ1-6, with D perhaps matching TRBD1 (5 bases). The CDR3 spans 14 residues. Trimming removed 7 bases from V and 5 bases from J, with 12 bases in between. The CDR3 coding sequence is TGTGCCAGCAATTTGGGGCTACATAATTCACCCCTCCACTTT. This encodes CASNLGLHNSPLHF.